Below are 18 T cell receptor beta chains sequenced from a single sample in a study of beta chain features in type 1 diabetes. Study results and limitations: Across all four CD4+ subsets, people with type 1 diabetes showed modestly shorter TCRB CDR3s.

All of the isolated RNA was reverse transcribed, so expressed TCRB transcripts were sequenced. The table came from immunoSEQ multiplex PCR; TCRdb's copy has only in-frame clones and leaves some out. The sample shows around 340,000 clones, around 9% of them seen only once. Their antigen targets remain unknown. Sequenced material: central memory CD4+ T cells from blood. These receptors were collected from a man in his thirties or forties with type 1 diabetes.

Worth noting for this clone: In the same sample, other DNA sequences code for this CDR3. The V gene is TRBV7-2, the J gene TRBJ2-3, with 7 bases fitting TRBD2. Germline trimming cut 1 base from V and 2 bases from J; bases unmatched to any gene: 3. The CDR3 totals 15 residues. CDR1 is SGHTA and CDR2 is FQGNSA in the germline V gene. The DNA for the CDR3 is TGTGCCAGCAGCTTAGAGCGGGGTCCCACAGATACGCAGTATTTT. The encoded protein is CASSLERGPTDTQYF.

This clone was detected only a few times. The same CDR3 can be traced to other DNA sequences in this sample. The CDR3 DNA follows: TGTGCCAGCAGCTTAGGACAGAACTATGGCTACACCTTC. As protein: CASSLGQNYGYTF. This chain joins TRBV7-2 and TRBJ1-2; D is possibly TRBD1 (5 bases). V lost 1 base, J lost 2 bases, and 5 bases lay in between. Germline CDR1 SGHTA, CDR2 FQGNSA. The CDR3 length is 13 residues.

This clone turned up a few times. The rearrangement links TRBV28 to TRBJ2-3, with a possible D match to TRBD1 (6 bases). The CDR3 has 12 residues. Germline CDR1 reads MDHEN; CDR2 reads SYDVKM. V shed 6 bases and J shed 12 bases, with 16 bases lying between them. CDR3 amino acids: CASSQNVGHQYF. For the CDR3, the DNA is TGTGCCAGCAGCCAAAATGTGGGACACCAGTATTTT.

To note about this clone: A much larger clonotype is one base distant, so this may be a read error. This CDR3 is also generated by other DNA sequences in the sample. J is TRBJ2-2 and V is TRBV15; TRBD1 matches 10 bases. CDR3 length equals 16 residues. The germline V gene has CDR1 LNHNV and CDR2 YYDKDF (reference sequence). Unmatched junction bases numbered 7, after V lost 4 bases and J lost 5 bases. The CDR3 region has the DNA TGTGCCACCAGCAATCCGGGACAGGGGAATACCGGGGAGCTGTTTTTT. This gives the protein CATSNPGQGNTGELFF.

This clone was seen a few times. The rearrangement links TRBV6-6 to TRBJ1-1; 7 nucleotides align to TRBD1. The CDR3 is made up of 15 amino acids. Per germline, CDR1 MNHNY and CDR2 SVGAGI (reference sequence). The V gene end was trimmed by 0 bases and the J gene end by 5 bases; junction bases not matched to a gene: 6. CDR3 protein: CASSYSMQGGTEAFF. CDR3 nucleotides: TGTGCCAGCAGTTACTCGATGCAGGGGGGGACTGAAGCTTTCTTT.

This clone was counted a few times. The chain employs TRBV29-1 and TRBJ2-1, with D perhaps matching TRBD1 or TRBD2 (5 bases each). CDR3 length: 12 residues. Trimming shortened V by 6 bases and J by 0 bases, and 6 bases separated the two germline ends. Germline CDR1 and CDR2: SQVTM and ANQGSEA. The CDR3 sequence is CSVGTSYNEQFF. The CDR3 bases are TGCAGCGTCGGGACCTCCTACAATGAGCAGTTCTTC.

This clone was counted a few times. The sample has other DNA sequences that encode this CDR3 too. The V call is TRBV20-1, the J call TRBJ2-7; the D is unclear. There are 11 residues in the CDR3. V lost 3 bases, J lost 0 bases, and 3 bases lay in between. CDR1 and CDR2 (germline): DFQATT, SNEGSKA (reference sequence). The CDR3 sequence: CSASGSYEQYF. The CDR3 DNA is TGCAGTGCTAGCGGCTCCTACGAGCAGTACTTC.

The V and J genes are TRBV28 and TRBJ1-1; TRBD1 might be the D (5 bases). The CDR3 runs to 13 residues. V was clipped by 3 bases and J by 7 bases, with 12 bases between them. Germline values: CDR1 MDHEN, CDR2 SYDVKM. CDR3 residues: CASSFPGGNEAFF. The CDR3 DNA reads as TGTGCCAGCAGTTTCCCCGGGGGGAATGAAGCTTTCTTT.

The chain employs TRBV5-6 and TRBJ2-2; no clear D. Between the trimmed V and J ends, which lost 0 bases and 3 bases, there was a span of 12 bases. This CDR3 spans 16 amino acids. The V gene's germline CDR1 is SGHDT and CDR2 YYEEEE. CDR3 sequence: CASSLGQVSDTGELFF. As DNA, the CDR3 is TGTGCCAGCAGCTTGGGGCAGGTCTCTGACACCGGGGAGCTGTTTTTT. The whole variable domain, remainder taken from reference TRBV5-6 and TRBJ2-2, is DAGVTQSPTHLIKTRGQQVTLRCSPKSGHDTVSWYQQALGQGPQFIFQYYEEEERQRGNFPDRFSGHQFPNYSSELNVNALLLGDSALYLCASSLGQVSDTGELFFGEGSRLTVL.

The sample holds a few counts of this clone. The chain uses TRBV9 and TRBJ2-2; tentative D call: TRBD2 (7 bases). The CDR3 has 16 residues. V was trimmed by 0 bases and J by 0 bases, leaving 9 bases between them. Looked up from germline, CDR1 is SGDLS and CDR2 is YYNGEE. The CDR3 bases are TGTGCCAGCAGCGTAGCGGGGGGCGCGAACACCGGGGAGCTGTTTTTT. The encoded protein is CASSVAGGANTGELFF.

This clone was found a few times. V gene TRBV5-1 combines with J gene TRBJ1-1; D ambiguous. CDR3 size: 13 residues. Germline V lookup: CDR1 SGHRS, CDR2 YFSETQ. V lost 3 bases, J lost 6 bases, and 12 bases lay in between. The CDR3 DNA is TGCGCCAGCAGCTCGGAGGGTTCCGCTGAAGCTTTCTTT. It encodes CASSSEGSAEAFF.

This clone appeared a few times. Being one base from a much bigger clone, this may be a read error. This sample includes further DNA sequences coding for the same CDR3. This sequence joins TRBV7-2 and TRBJ2-2; D unclear. Trimming removed 4 bases at V and 0 bases at J, with 0 bases between. Per germline, CDR1 SGHTA and CDR2 FQGNSA. This CDR3 is built from 12 residues. CDR3 nucleotides: TGTGCCAGCAGCTCGAACACCGGGGAGCTGTTTTTT. Translation: CASSSNTGELFF.

V is TRBV11-2 and J is TRBJ1-1; D is uncertain. V gave up 1 base and J gave up 7 bases, with 13 bases separating them. Germline values: CDR1 SGHAT, CDR2 FQNNGV. CDR3 length: 14 residues. The CDR3 DNA reads TGTGCCAGCAGCTTAGTATTGGATTTATTTGAAGCTTTCTTT. It translates to CASSLVLDLFEAFF.

In its sample, this clone was seen many times. V is TRBV7-2 and J is TRBJ2-1; D is perhaps TRBD1 (6 bases). V was clipped by 3 bases and J by 7 bases, with 10 bases between them. This CDR3 is 13 amino acids long. Germline CDR1 SGHTA, CDR2 FQGNSA. The CDR3, as DNA: TGTGCCAGCAGCTTCCGGGACATAAATGAGCAGTTCTTC. It encodes CASSFRDINEQFF.

J is TRBJ2-3 and V is TRBV6-5; perhaps TRBD1 as D (7 bases). Deletions cut 1 base from V and 5 bases from J, with 10 bases between. The CDR3 covers 14 residues. Looked up from germline, CDR1 is MNHEY and CDR2 is SVGAGI. CDR3 coding DNA: TGTGCCAGCAGTTACTGGCAGGGGGGAGATACGCAGTATTTT. Protein sequence: CASSYWQGGDTQYF.

This clone was observed a handful of times. This sequence joins TRBV28 and TRBJ1-4; D not resolved. The CDR3 covers 13 residues. Germline V CDR1 and CDR2: MDHEN, SYDVKM. V lost 6 bases to trimming and J lost 5 bases, with 10 bases between them. CDR3 sequence reads: CASRMDLNEKLFF. The CDR3, as DNA: TGTGCCAGCAGGATGGACTTGAATGAAAAACTGTTTTTT.

The rearrangement joins TRBV7-2 to TRBJ2-1; D ambiguous. The CDR3 is made up of 12 amino acids. Germline CDR1 SGHTA, CDR2 FQGNSA. V was clipped by 1 base and J by 10 bases, with 8 bases between them. Here the CDR3 DNA reads TGTGCCAGCAGCTTAGAAGCAAGCGAGCAGTTCTTC. Encoded protein: CASSLEASEQFF.

The chain links TRBV28 to TRBJ1-2, with 10 bases matching TRBD1. The V gene end was trimmed by 5 bases and the J gene end by 7 bases; junction bases not matched to a gene: 4. This CDR3 contains 13 residues. Per germline, CDR1 MDHEN and CDR2 SYDVKM. The CDR3 DNA sequence: TGTGCCAGCAGTCTCCGGACAGGGGGTGGCTACACCTTC. It yields the protein CASSLRTGGGYTF.